This T cell receptor beta chain was found in a study of T cell changes during pregnancy in multiple sclerosis. This table comes from immunoSEQ multiplex PCR, and its TCRdb copy is limited to in-frame clones, with some not included. The table records more than 85,000 clones, about 94% of them present only once. CDR3 size: 13 residues. Germline loops: CDR1 MNHEY, CDR2 SMNVEV (reference sequence). V gave up 5 bases and J gave up 1 base, with 8 bases separating them. This rearrangement joins TRBV27 to TRBJ1-2; TRBD1 is a possible D gene (5 bases). The receptor comes from a female donor with multiple sclerosis, enrolled in a pregnancy study. The sequencing used peripheral blood, collected before pregnancy. The CDR3 spells CASSQGLNYGYTF. Here the CDR3 DNA reads TGTGCCAGCAGTCAGGGTCTTAACTATGGCTACACCTTC.